The 19 T cell receptor beta chains listed next were all sequenced from one sample in a study of T-cell memory formation after mild COVID-19. MiXCR, applied by TCRdb to the 5' RACE reads, yields one record per CDR3 protein. The table lists roughly 580,000 distinct CDR3 sequences, 18% of them singletons. The source material was PBMCs or a T cell subset sorted from them (not recorded which). The receptors here all came from an adult woman who had mild COVID-19 (a few samples of this study predate the infection). Cell type and time point are not known.

This clonotype was observed a handful of times. The rearrangement joins TRBV11-2 to TRBJ2-1; D call uncertain. The germline gives CDR1 SGHAT, CDR2 FQNNGV. Trimming shortened V by 1 base and J by 0 bases, and 13 bases separated the two germline ends. The CDR3 runs to 17 residues. This CDR3 reads CASSLGPQWGSYNEQFF. The DNA of the CDR3 is TGTGCCAGCAGCTTAGGGCCCCAGTGGGGCTCCTACAATGAGCAGTTCTTC.

A remark on this clonotype: Sequence at one end of the junction differs from germline and may be a read error. The rearrangement links TRBV7-2 to TRBJ2-1, with 12 positions matching TRBD2. The CDR3 totals 16 residues. Looked up from germline, CDR1 is SGHTA and CDR2 is FQGNSA. The CDR3 DNA reads as TGTGCCAGCAGCCTAGCGGGAGGGCTCTCCTACAATGAGCAGTTCTTC. It is translated as CASSLAGGLSYNEQFF.

This clonotype was counted only a few times. CDR3 amino acids: CASSPRGGTNYGYTF. As DNA, the CDR3 is TGTGCCAGCAGCCCCCGAGGGGGGACTAACTATGGCTACACCTTC. The chain recombines TRBV7-2 with TRBJ1-2; the D gene is possibly TRBD1 (6 bases). CDR3 length equals 15 residues. Germline V gene sequence: CDR1 SGHTA, CDR2 FQGNSA. V shed 5 bases and J shed 0 bases, with 13 bases lying between them.

There are a few counts of this clonotype. The chain recombines TRBV7-8 with TRBJ1-2; D gene unclear. Germline CDR1 reads SGHVS; CDR2 reads FQNEAQ. This CDR3 comprises 15 residues. Trimming stripped 3 bases from V and 8 bases from J, with 19 bases between. The CDR3 reads CASSLPPVTSGGYTF. The CDR3 DNA sequence: TGTGCCAGCAGCTTGCCCCCGGTCACCAGTGGGGGCTACACCTTC.

The chain couples TRBV6-6 to TRBJ2-7, with D unresolved. Trimming removed 6 bases at V and 3 bases at J, with 9 bases between. The CDR3 has 12 amino acids. Germline V gives CDR1 MNHNY, CDR2 SVGAGI (reference sequence). The CDR3: CASSASLYEQYF. The CDR3 DNA follows: TGTGCCAGCAGCGCCTCTCTCTACGAGCAGTACTTC.

This clonotype occurred once. This chain links TRBV7-9 with TRBJ1-6; D not resolved. This CDR3 spans 13 amino acids. Germline V gene lookup returns CDR1 SEHNR and CDR2 FQNEAQ (reference sequence). The germline V and J ends were trimmed by 3 bases and 10 bases, with 10 bases remaining between them. The CDR3 spells CASSFRPGSPLHF. The CDR3 coding sequence is TGTGCCAGCAGCTTTCGACCCGGCTCACCCCTCCACTTT.

Note on this clonotype: At one end the junction does not follow the germline gene, possibly because of a read error. The rearrangement uses TRBV6-1 and TRBJ1-6; 8 positions agree with TRBD1. The CDR3 is 15 amino acids. Germline CDR1 and CDR2: MNHNS and SASEGT. DNA of the CDR3: TGTGCCAGCAGGGAAGACAGGGGTGGGAATTCACCCCTCCACTTT. Its protein is CASREDRGGNSPLHF.

The rearrangement uses TRBV12-3 or TRBV12-4 and TRBJ1-2; 7 bases are a match to TRBD1. Unmatched junction bases numbered 6, after V lost 5 bases and J lost 6 bases. This CDR3 has 13 amino acids. CDR3 amino acids: CASSLRTGDGYTF. For the CDR3, the DNA is TGTGCCAGCAGTCTTCGGACAGGTGATGGCTACACCTTC.

This clonotype was detected once. The CDR3 DNA is TGTGCCACCAGCCAACCGACCGAAAATGAGCAGTTCTTC. As protein: CATSQPTENEQFF. The chain combines TRBV24-1 with TRBJ2-1; D uncertain. Germline lookup yields CDR1 KGHDR and CDR2 SFDVKD. The CDR3 length is 13 residues. The ends were cut back, 7 bases at V and 7 bases at J, with 13 bases in the middle.

This clonotype was detected only a few times. The chain is built from TRBV6-2 or TRBV6-3 and TRBJ1-1; D remains ambiguous. The CDR3 is 14 residues long. Trimming took 7 bases from V and 1 from J, leaving 13 bases between them. From germline, CDR1 is MNHEY and CDR2 SVGEGT. CDR3 in amino acids: CASTTQPKNTEAFF. The CDR3, as DNA: TGTGCCAGCACGACTCAACCTAAGAACACTGAAGCTTTCTTT.

This clonotype appeared a few times. The rearrangement uses TRBV23-1 and TRBJ2-5; the D is unclear. TRBV23-1 is reported as an ORF; its role is uncertain. This CDR3 region has 16 residues. V was trimmed by 2 bases and J by 2 bases, leaving 15 bases between them. As DNA, the CDR3 is TGCGCCAGCAGTCAAGGGTTCAGAGGAAATCAAGAGACCCAGTACTTC. This gives the protein CASSQGFRGNQETQYF.

This sequence joins TRBV20-1 and TRBJ1-3; 9 nucleotides align to TRBD1. The CDR3 spans 17 residues. Trimming at V came to 3 bases and at J to 8 bases, leaving 17 bases not matched to a gene. Germline loops: CDR1 DFQATT, CDR2 SNEGSKA (reference sequence). CDR3 sequence: CSARRIVPGQGGHTIYF. The DNA of the CDR3 is TGCAGTGCTAGGCGAATTGTTCCGGGACAGGGTGGTCACACCATATATTTT.

This sequence joins TRBV7-9 and TRBJ2-2; possibly TRBD2 for D (5 bases). CDR1 SEHNR and CDR2 FQNEAQ come from the germline V gene (reference sequence). V lost 0 bases and J 4 bases, leaving 15 bases between the germline ends. The CDR3 is 17 residues long. CDR3 amino acids: CASSLAGAAGGTGELFF. CDR3 nucleotide sequence: TGTGCCAGCAGCTTAGCCGGAGCGGCGGGTGGCACCGGGGAGCTGTTTTTT.

The V gene is TRBV7-9, the J gene TRBJ1-2; TRBD1 might be the D (6 bases). Germline loops: CDR1 SEHNR, CDR2 FQNEAQ (reference sequence). V shed 1 base and J shed 6 bases, with 15 bases lying between them. This CDR3 is built from 15 residues. CDR3 in DNA: TGTGCCAGCAGCTTAGATGGTAGGGGGAAGGATGGCTACACCTTC. The encoded protein is CASSLDGRGKDGYTF. Variable domain in full (rest from reference TRBV7-9 and TRBJ1-2): DTGVSQNPRHKITKRGQNVTFRCDPISEHNRLYWYRQTLGQGPEFLTYFQNEAQLEKSRLLSDRFSAERPKGSFSTLEIQRTEQGDSAMYLCASSLDGRGKDGYTFGSGTRLTVV.

This clonotype was seen a few times. The chain uses TRBV30 and TRBJ2-7; 8 bases are shared with TRBD1. The germline gives CDR1 GTSNPN, CDR2 SVGIG (reference sequence). V lost 0 bases, J lost 0 bases, and 4 bases stayed unmatched. The CDR3 contains 15 residues. CDR3 in amino acids: CAWSVDRGSSYEQYF. CDR3 bases: TGTGCCTGGAGTGTTGACAGGGGATCCTCCTACGAGCAGTACTTC.

The V gene is TRBV20-1, the J gene TRBJ1-2; D is possibly TRBD1 (6 bases). Germline V gene sequence: CDR1 DFQATT, CDR2 SNEGSKA (reference sequence). The ends were cut back, 6 bases at V and 6 bases at J, with 14 bases in the middle. The CDR3 runs 12 residues. CDR3 loop: CSAPRGQNGYTF. CDR3 nucleotide sequence: TGCAGTGCCCCCCGGGGGCAGAATGGCTACACCTTC.

The chain carries TRBV7-2 and TRBJ2-3; D uncertain. Trimming took 1 base from V and 4 from J, leaving 6 bases between them. This CDR3 is built from 13 residues. The germline V gene encodes CDR1 SGHTA and CDR2 FQGNSA. The CDR3 nucleotides read TGTGCCAGCAGCTTAGTTCAGGCAGATACGCAGTATTTT. It codes for CASSLVQADTQYF.

J is TRBJ2-7 and V is TRBV5-6; 13 bases are shared with TRBD2. The J segment lost 0 bases and the V segment lost 6 bases, leaving 15 bases of the junction unmatched. The CDR3 is 19 amino acids. From germline, CDR1 is SGHDT and CDR2 YYEEEE. The CDR3 DNA is TGTGCCAGCACCCTATTTCGGACTAGCGGGAGCCATAGCTCCTACGAGCAGTACTTC. As protein: CASTLFRTSGSHSSYEQYF.

The chain links TRBV10-3 to TRBJ2-2; D gene ambiguous. CDR1 is ENHRY, CDR2 SYGVKD, per germline. V lost 4 bases and J lost 1, with 4 bases in between. This CDR3 is 13 amino acids long. In DNA, the CDR3 is TGTGCCATCAGTGTACAGAACACCGGGGAGCTGTTTTTT. It yields the protein CAISVQNTGELFF.